These 29 T cell receptor beta chains came from one sample sequenced in a study of T cell clonality in common variable immunodeficiency. Using immunoSEQ multiplex PCR, the repertoire was profiled, and TCRdb retains in-frame clones only, with some absent. This sample shows 50,000 or so clones and no singletons; roughly 6% rests with the ten largest. The sequencing sample was made of peripheral blood mononuclear cells. The receptors derive from a person aged 18-69 years in good health.

In its sample, this clone was seen many times. CDR3 bases read: TGCAGTGCTCGACAGTTTGCTCAA. As protein: CSARQFAQ. The entire CDR3 reads CSARQFAQAFF. The J gene is TRBJ1-1, the V gene TRBV20-1; possibly TRBD1 for D (5 bases). The read ends 3 residues early relative to the CDR3; the germline J gene fills the gap. CDR1 is DFQATT and CDR2 is SNEGSKA in the germline V gene (reference sequence). CDR3 length equals 11 residues.

Ten or more counts support this clone. The CDR3 is cut off 3 residues early in the read; its end comes from the germline J gene. The chain employs TRBV30 and TRBJ2-7, with 9 bases matching TRBD1. V dropped 2 bases and J dropped 5; count of bases not matched to a gene: 4. The germline V gene has CDR1 GTSNPN and CDR2 SVGIG (reference sequence). This CDR3 is 13 amino acids long. The sequenced part of the CDR3 DNA is TGTGCCTGGAGTACGGACAGGGGCAACGAG. Its protein is CAWSTDRGNE. The whole CDR3 reads CAWSTDRGNEQYF. The whole variable domain, filled in from reference TRBV30 and TRBJ2-7, reads SQTIHQWPATLVQPVGSPLSLECTVEGTSNPNLYWYRQAAGRGLQLLFYSVGIGQISSEVPQNLSASRPQDRQFILSSKKLLLSDSGFYLCAWSTDRGNEQYFGPGTRLTVT.

This clone was seen repeatedly, ten times or more. Sequencing ends 3 residues short of the CDR3 end; the germline J gene provides the rest. The genes are TRBV30 and TRBJ2-5, with TRBD2 as a possible D gene (6 bases). The CDR3 length is 12 residues. V was trimmed by 4 bases and J by 5 bases, leaving 11 bases between them. CDR1 is GTSNPN, CDR2 SVGIG, per germline (reference sequence). CDR3 protein: CAWTAGRETQYF. The covered CDR3 bases are TGTGCCTGGACTGCGGGGCGCGAGACC.

This clone was recorded many times. The read terminates 3 residues before the CDR3 end, so the remaining end is supplied by the germline J gene. The chain employs TRBV6-1 and TRBJ2-1, with 9 bases identical to TRBD1. Germline trimming cut 2 bases from V and 6 bases from J; bases unmatched to any gene: 5. This CDR3 is built from 15 residues. Germline V gives CDR1 MNHNS, CDR2 SASEGT. CDR3 residues: CASSEWGQGSNEQFF. The CDR3 bases that were read are TGTGCCAGCAGTGAATGGGGACAGGGCTCCAATGAG.

There are many counts of this clone. The read comes to an end 3 residues before the CDR3 does, leaving the germline J gene to fill in the end. The chain has TRBV7-8 and TRBJ1-5; D not certain. The V end was cut by 2 bases, the J end by 1 base, with 9 bases between. This CDR3 is built from 15 residues. Germline V gene lookup returns CDR1 SGHVS and CDR2 FQNEAQ. The CDR3 DNA, read in part, is TGTGCCAGCAGCTTATCGTCGCAGAGCAATCAGCCC. Translated, it gives CASSLSSQSNQP. The CDR3 in full is CASSLSSQSNQPQHF.

Ten or more counts support this clone. The CDR3 extends 3 residues past the end of the read, so its final part is completed from the germline J gene. The rearrangement uses TRBV20-1 and TRBJ2-5, with a tentative D call TRBD1 (6 bases). The germline CDR1 and CDR2 sequences are DFQATT and SNEGSKA (reference sequence). Trimming removed 6 bases at V and 2 bases at J, with 16 bases between. The CDR3 extends over 14 amino acids. The sequenced CDR3 bases are TGCAGTGCATTATTGGGACACCTACAAGAGACC. Amino acids: CSALLGHLQET. The entire CDR3 sequence reads CSALLGHLQETQYF.

This clone showed up many times. The CDR3 end is not reached by the read, which stops 3 residues before it; the germline J gene fills it in. V and J are TRBV20-1 and TRBJ2-3; a weak D match, TRBD2 (7 bases). Trimming took off 5 bases at V and 4 bases at J, with 22 bases between the two ends. Looked up from germline, CDR1 is DFQATT and CDR2 is SNEGSKA (reference sequence). This CDR3 comprises 16 residues. CDR3 sequence reads: CSAYPRGAAFADTQYF. The part of the CDR3 DNA that was read is TGCAGTGCTTACCCCCGGGGGGCAGCATTCGCAGATACG.

This clone was picked up many times. The missing CDR3 end, 3 residues past where the read stops, is filled in from the germline J gene. V usage is TRBV6-2 or TRBV6-3 and J usage is TRBJ2-1; 10 bases align to TRBD2. This CDR3 has 13 residues. Germline V gene lookup returns CDR1 MNHEY and CDR2 SVGEGT. The J segment lost 7 bases and the V segment lost 8 bases, leaving 5 bases of the junction unmatched. The sequenced CDR3 bases are TGTGCCAGCCTAGCGGGGGCGGAGAATGAG. It translates to CASLAGAENE. The CDR3 reads in full as CASLAGAENEQFF.

This clone appeared many times. The read finishes 3 residues shy of the CDR3 end, and the germline J gene is used to complete it. V gene TRBV10-3 combines with J gene TRBJ1-2; 7 bases agree with TRBD1. The CDR3 length is 13 residues. Per the germline V gene, CDR1 is ENHRY and CDR2 is SYGVKD. V was pared by 5 bases and J by 6 bases, with 6 bases of the junction left unmatched. This CDR3 reads CAISPDRVNGYTF. The sequenced part of the CDR3 DNA is TGTGCCATCAGTCCTGACAGGGTTAATGGC.

This clone was observed at least ten times. The CDR3 goes on 3 residues after the read ends, and that part is filled in from the germline J gene. The chain uses TRBV11-2 and TRBJ2-5; D gene unclear. The CDR3 covers 12 residues. Germline-derived CDR1 and CDR2 are SGHAT and FQNNGV. The V end was cut by 1 base, the J end by 6 bases, with 6 bases between. The sequenced part of the CDR3 DNA is TGTGCCAGCAGCTTAGGGGCGCAGACC. Translated: CASSLGAQT. The whole CDR3 protein reads CASSLGAQTQYF.

This clone has ten or more counts. The read ends 3 residues early relative to the CDR3; the germline J gene fills the gap. The chain combines TRBV19 with TRBJ1-5; TRBD1 might be the D (6 bases). Deletions cut 7 bases from V and 4 bases from J, with 23 bases between. This CDR3 is built from 17 residues. Germline-derived CDR1 and CDR2 are LNHDA and SQIVND (reference sequence). CDR3 bases read: TGTGCCAGTAAAACACAGGGTGCGGTCGCCGGAAATCAGCCC. Translated, it gives CASKTQGAVAGNQP. The whole CDR3 sequence reads CASKTQGAVAGNQPQHF. Drawing the rest from reference TRBV19 and TRBJ1-5, the complete variable domain is DGGITQSPKYLFRKEGQNVTLSCEQNLNHDAMYWYRQDPGQGLRLIYYSQIVNDFQKGDIAEGYSVSREKKESFPLTVTSAQKNPTAFYLCASKTQGAVAGNQPQHFGDGTRLSIL.

Notes on this clone: With the read ending 3 residues before the CDR3 end, the germline J gene is used to fill in that end. V usage is TRBV11-2 and J usage is TRBJ2-1; D is uncertain. This CDR3 contains 14 residues. The germline V and J ends were trimmed by 11 bases and 5 bases, with 19 bases remaining between them. Germline V gene lookup returns CDR1 SGHAT and CDR2 FQNNGV. The CDR3 sequence: CAALLPNAHNEQFF. The part of the CDR3 DNA that was read is TGTGCCGCATTACTCCCGAACGCTCACAATGAG.

This clone appeared many times. The read terminates 3 residues ahead of where the CDR3 ends, so the germline J gene completes it. The J gene is TRBJ2-7, the V gene TRBV14; weak D call: TRBD2 (5 bases). Deletions cut 0 bases from V and 3 bases from J, with 9 bases between. The germline CDR1 and CDR2 sequences are SGHDN and FVKESK. The CDR3 loop spans 14 amino acids. The CDR3 here is CASSQDDYYYEQYF. CDR3 DNA (partial): TGTGCCAGCAGCCAAGATGACTACTACTACGAG.

This clone was recorded at least ten times. Mismatch with germline at one junction end may stem from a read error. The DNA ends 3 residues before the CDR3 does, and the rest of the CDR3 is filled in from the germline J gene. This chain links TRBV4-2 with TRBJ1-2; TRBD1 might be the D (5 bases). This CDR3 is built from 13 residues. Germline V CDR1 and CDR2: LGHNA, YNFKEQ. The CDR3 bases that were read are TGCGCCAGCAGCCAAGATTGGGGGGATGGC. As protein: CASSQDWGDG. The whole CDR3 protein reads CASSQDWGDGYTF.

This clone was counted at least ten times. One junction end does not reproduce the germline sequence, and a read error may be involved. The observed sequence ends 3 residues before the CDR3 terminus, with the missing tail filled in from the germline J gene. The sample carries other DNA sequences with the same CDR3. This rearrangement joins TRBV20-1 to TRBJ2-1; TRBD1 is a possible D gene (6 bases). Per the germline V gene, CDR1 is DFQATT and CDR2 is SNEGSKA (reference sequence). The length of the CDR3 is 15 residues. This CDR3 is CSARDFLDSHNEQFF. CDR3 bases read: TGCAGCGCTAGAGACTTCCTGGACAGCCACAATGAG.

This clone was seen a few times. This is likely an artifact of a read error, given a far larger clone one base away. The read terminates 3 residues ahead of where the CDR3 ends, so the germline J gene completes it. The V call is TRBV20-1, the J call TRBJ2-7; TRBD2 matches 9 bases. Germline CDR1 and CDR2: DFQATT and SNEGSKA (reference sequence). The CDR3 loop spans 17 amino acids. J gave up 2 bases and V 4 bases, and 15 bases lay outside the gene matches. CDR3 amino acids: CSAIDNERSGGTYEQYF. Incomplete CDR3 DNA: TGCAGTGCTATAGATAACGAGCGGAGCGGGGGGACCTACGAG.

This clone was seen ten or more times. Coverage ceases 3 residues before the CDR3 finishes, and the germline J gene fills in the end. The V call is TRBV7-4, the J call TRBJ2-3; perhaps TRBD1 as D (5 bases). The V end lost 7 bases, the J end lost 6 bases, and 17 bases lay between the germline ends. This CDR3 comprises 14 residues. Germline values: CDR1 SGHVT, CDR2 SQSDAQ. The CDR3 loop is CASIAGNKLDTQYF. The CDR3 DNA, read in part, is TGTGCCAGCATCGCAGGGAATAAGTTGGATACG.

Note on this clone: The sequence runs out 3 residues before the end of the CDR3; the remainder is reconstructed from the germline J gene. This chain uses TRBV11-2 with TRBJ2-3, with 7 bases aligning to TRBD2. The CDR3 spans 15 residues. CDR1 and CDR2 (germline): SGHAT, FQNNGV. Here the CDR3 reads CASSFPGTTVETQYF. The DNA read from the CDR3 is TGTGCCAGCAGCTTCCCCGGGACTACGGTTGAGACG.

This clone was observed many times. The read terminates 3 residues before the CDR3 end, so the remaining end is supplied by the germline J gene. The chain is built from TRBV15 and TRBJ2-5, with D unclear. From germline, CDR1 is LNHNV and CDR2 YYDKDF (reference sequence). The CDR3 runs 16 residues. The V gene lost 1 base and the J gene lost 0 bases, with 12 bases spanning the gap. The sequenced CDR3 bases are TGTGCCACCAGCAGAGTTGACTCAGCATACCAAGAGACC. Translation: CATSRVDSAYQET. The whole CDR3 sequence reads CATSRVDSAYQETQYF.

This clone was detected ten times or more. The read gets to within 3 residues of the CDR3 end, and the germline J gene fills in the rest. The chain uses TRBV20-1 and TRBJ2-6; tentative D call: TRBD1 (5 bases). Per the germline V gene, CDR1 is DFQATT and CDR2 is SNEGSKA (reference sequence). The CDR3 runs 19 residues. The V end was cut by 0 bases, the J end by 0 bases, with 18 bases between. The CDR3 sequence: CSARDFRVADSSGANVLTF. The CDR3 bases that were read are TGCAGTGCTAGAGATTTTAGGGTGGCAGACAGCTCTGGGGCCAACGTC.

This clone was counted ten times or more. The read falls 3 residues short of the CDR3 end, and the missing part is taken from the germline J gene. J is TRBJ2-5 and V is TRBV24-1; D might be TRBD1 (7 bases). Germline assignment: CDR1 KGHDR and CDR2 SFDVKD. The CDR3 length is 15 residues. Trimming took off 2 bases at V and 5 bases at J, with 14 bases between the two ends. The CDR3 DNA, read in part, is TGTGCCACCAGTGATTCAGGAGGGGGCGGTGAGACC. It yields the protein CATSDSGGGGET. The full CDR3 reads CATSDSGGGGETQYF.

This clone was counted ten times or more. The read is 3 residues too short to cover the CDR3 end, so that end is filled in from the germline J gene. The chain couples TRBV2 to TRBJ1-2; D is perhaps TRBD1 (5 bases). The CDR3 runs 13 residues. Deletions cut 4 bases from V and 3 bases from J, with 9 bases between. Germline V CDR1 and CDR2: SNHLY, FYNNEI. CDR3 DNA, as far as it was read: TGTGCCAGCAGTGCCAGGGCGTACTATGGC. Translating it yields CASSARAYYG. The CDR3 in full is CASSARAYYGYTF.

This clone has a count of ten or more. With the read ending 3 residues before the CDR3 end, the germline J gene is used to fill in that end. The chain carries TRBV30 and TRBJ1-2; perhaps TRBD1 as D (6 bases). The CDR3 length is 14 residues. The V gene's germline CDR1 is GTSNPN and CDR2 SVGIG (reference sequence). V was shortened by 3 bases and J by 0 bases, with 11 bases between the two germline ends. CDR3 loop: CAWSDRPTNYGYTF. The DNA read from the CDR3 is TGTGCCTGGAGCGACAGGCCGACTAACTATGGC.

This clone was seen a handful of times. The covered CDR3 bases are TGCAGTGCTCGGCCTCGGACAGGCGTGGAGACG. This translates into CSARPRTGVET. The whole CDR3 sequence is CSARPRTGVETQYF. The genes are TRBV20-1 and TRBJ2-3; 7 bases align to TRBD1. The observed sequence ends 3 residues before the CDR3 terminus, with the missing tail filled in from the germline J gene. Germline V gene lookup returns CDR1 DFQATT and CDR2 SNEGSKA (reference sequence). There are 14 residues in the CDR3.

This clone was recorded at least ten times. CDR3 DNA, as far as it was read: TGTGCCAGCAGTGGGGACAGTAATGAAAAG. The encoded protein is CASSGDSNEK. The whole CDR3 region reads CASSGDSNEKLFF. The J gene is TRBJ2-2, the V gene TRBV6-1, with 7 bases identical to TRBD1. The CDR3 goes on 3 residues after the read ends, and that part is filled in from the germline J gene. Germline V gene lookup returns CDR1 MNHNS and CDR2 SASEGT. The CDR3 sequence is 13 residues long.

Many counts were recorded for this clone. The sequenced fragment ends 3 residues before the CDR3 boundary, so the rest is inferred from the germline J gene. The chain has TRBV7-6 and TRBJ2-1; D is possibly TRBD1 (6 bases). CDR3 length: 17 amino acids. The ends were cut back, 4 bases at V and 2 bases at J, with 18 bases in the middle. Germline-derived CDR1 and CDR2 are SGHVS and FNYEAQ. The CDR3 is CASSSGAGTRTYNEQFF. Partial CDR3 DNA: TGTGCCAGCAGCTCAGGGGCAGGGACGAGAACCTACAATGAG.

On this clone: The CDR3 goes on 3 residues after the read ends, and that part is filled in from the germline J gene. J is TRBJ2-7 and V is TRBV5-1, with a tentative D call TRBD2 (6 bases). CDR3 size: 14 residues. V lost 7 bases and J lost 3, with 17 bases in between. CDR1 is SGHRS and CDR2 is YFSETQ in the germline V gene. Partial CDR3 DNA: TGCGCCAGCCCGCGGGGACGGGAGTACTACGAG. Residues: CASPRGREYYE. The CDR3 in full is CASPRGREYYEQYF.

This clone was detected ten times or more. The CDR3 extends 3 residues past the end of the read, so its final part is completed from the germline J gene. J is TRBJ1-1 and V is TRBV7-2; D gene ambiguous. With 2 bases removed from V and 4 bases from J, the gap between germline ends came to 8 bases. Germline assignment: CDR1 SGHTA and CDR2 FQGNSA. The CDR3 is 13 amino acids. CDR3 in amino acids: CASSLRGTTEAFF. The CDR3 DNA, read in part, is TGTGCCAGCAGCTTACGGGGAACCACTGAA. The full variable domain, with the rest looked up from reference TRBV7-2 and TRBJ1-1, is GAGVSQSPSNKVTEKGKDVELRCDPISGHTALYWYRQSLGQGLEFLIYFQGNSAPDKSGLPSDRFSAERTGGSVSTLTIQRTQQEDSAVYLCASSLRGTTEAFFGQGTRLTVV.

This clone came up a few times. Read sequence stops 3 residues before the CDR3 end, and the germline J gene provides the missing end. V and J are TRBV5-1 and TRBJ1-1, with 8 bases aligning to TRBD1. V was pared by 6 bases and J by 0 bases, with 7 bases of the junction left unmatched. CDR1 is SGHRS and CDR2 is YFSETQ in the germline V gene. This CDR3 has 15 residues. CDR3 bases read: TGCGCCAGCACCACGCAGGGGGCGATGAACACTGAA. It codes for CASTTQGAMNTE. The complete CDR3 reads CASTTQGAMNTEAFF.